This paragraph covers one TCR beta chain sequence. This clonotype was seen ten or more times. Its antigen has not been determined. Base qualities are missing; no much larger clone stands one base away. Amplification of TCR beta CDR3 regions was carried out from RNA transcripts. The TCR CDR3 was subjected to a first round of RT-PCR using the HTBI primer set and the Qiagen OneStep RT-PCR kit. Libraries were constructed in a second round of multiplex PCR, after which size selection and purification were performed. Paired-end sequencing of the libraries was performed with 100 bp reads on an Illumina HiSeq2000. The authors processed their data as follows. SOAPnuke was used to process the raw data, removing reads that contained adapters or uncalled bases, had a mean Phred below 15, or lacked an exact match to the constant primer or identifier. High-quality paired reads were merged using COPE v1.2.5, and each unique nucleotide sequence was defined as a clonotype. Clonotypes were aligned to IMGT TRBV, TRBD and TRBJ reference segments using MiTCR v1.1. The analysis was restricted to V-J combinations with a frequency above 0.0001, which together covered just over 98% of the repertoires. The TCS score was defined as F50 (clonal expansion) divided by E x V (chaos), with BLOSUM62-based TCRdist calculated between CDR3 peptides within each V-J. Welch's t-statistics and random forest reduced 500 to 550 V-J features to 10 to 15, which were used in a naive Bayes classifier (R e1071). Through fastp at Q25 and MiXCR, TCRdb rebuilt clones from the public reads, retaining in-frame beta chains. Rows with one shared CDR3 protein collapse into an entry with the most common genes and DNA. The V and J calls were not made by the authors but by TCRdb's processing. The sample table lists 300,000 to 400,000 distinct CDR3 sequences, 13% of them with a count of one. 9.2% of the sample lies in the top ten.

This sample is part of a study of T cells in Graves' hyperthyroidism and ophthalmopathy (dated by TCRdb to the late 2010s). About the study as a whole: Peripheral blood was sampled at the time of initial diagnosis, prior to any treatment. Once sampling was done, hyperthyroidism patients were given methimazole at a starting dose of 30 mg daily, whereas ophthalmopathy patients were given high-dose intravenous methylprednisolone. The paper describes TCR Vbeta CDR3 sequencing of some 130 peripheral blood samples, made up of some 42 ophthalmopathy patients, around 78 hyperthyroidism patients and 17 progressor patients. The 85 to 100 discovery patients were randomly split 7:3 into training and test sets. In addition, the study compared T-cell repertoires in thyroid tissue and in blood from about 6 Graves' hyperthyroidism patients. Prospective prediction of ophthalmopathy was tested in an independent validation cohort consisting of 18 to 20 hyperthyroidism patients and approximately 16 patients who later progressed to ophthalmopathy. TCR V-J signatures able to tell the groups apart were searched for in a discovery cohort of 100 patients, of whom 40 to 45 had Graves' ophthalmopathy and 55 to 65 had stable Graves' hyperthyroidism. Beyond this particular receptor, the publication reports: No statistical method was used to fix the sample size in advance, and group allocation was not hidden from the investigators. In validation, progression to ophthalmopathy was predicted by the model with roughly 69% sensitivity and 72% to 85% specificity, a median of roughly six months before onset. Ophthalmopathy was separated from stable hyperthyroidism by a 13 V-J signature model, with 85% to 90% sensitivity and roughly 84% specificity obtained in cross-validation and 80%/75% obtained in testing. Blood samples also contained most of the expanded thyroid clonotypes (frequency above 0.001), which suggests that blood repertoires may reflect thyroid immune responses.

Graves' hyperthyroidism was defined as stable when no progression to ophthalmopathy occurred over 18 months of follow-up. Hyperthyroidism patients were newly diagnosed, with disease duration under 2 months, and aged 18 to 65 years. Any patient with an uncontrolled infection, another autoimmune disease, pregnancy or lactation was excluded. Clinical symptoms, serum thyroxine and TRAb, thyroid ultrasound, and orbital computed tomography formed the basis for the diagnoses. PBMCs were isolated from more than 8 ml of fresh peripheral blood by Ficoll-Paque density gradient centrifugation. Total RNA was extracted with Trizol reagent, and quality was checked on an Agilent 2100 Bioanalyzer. Compared with germline, V lacks 6 bases and J lacks 5 bases; bases without a gene match: 12. CDR3 length: 16 amino acids, cysteine to phenylalanine. The retained sequence is limited to the CDR3, 48 bases, with the frame set at the first base. CDR1 and CDR2 were assigned from the germline V gene (reference sequence) as DFQATT and SNEGSKA.

This clonotype originated in a woman aged 18 to 35 with Graves' hyperthyroidism. Sequenced material: blood. The V gene is TRBV20-1 and the J gene is TRBJ2-7; 14 junctional bases match TRBD2. The nucleotide sequence is TGCAGTGCCAACCCGGGACTAGCGGGAGAATACCACGAGCAGTACTTC. Protein translation: CSANPGLAGEYHEQYF.